The clone carrying this T cell receptor beta chain was picked up many times. The target antigen is unknown. It was by two-round multiplex PCR that TCR beta CDR3 was amplified from genomic DNA. First-round PCR, the initial amplification, used primers specific to each TRBV and TRBJ gene. MiXCR was run by TCRdb on the multiplex PCR reads, yielding one entry per CDR3 protein. The table lists tens of thousands of distinct CDR3 sequences, approximately 51% of them singletons. This entry is derived from a study of prognosis after radiotherapy for stage I lung cancer. The overall study: The radiotherapy was SBRT split into 3 to 5 fractions, giving a biologically effective dose of at least 100 Gy.

The CDR3 runs to 16 residues. The V and J ends lost 4 bases and 3 bases, in that order; junction bases with no gene match: 6. CDR1 is LNHDA and CDR2 is SQIVND in the germline V gene (reference sequence). The study's findings and limits: Where distant metastases developed, patients had lower Shannon entropy after stereotactic body radiation therapy. Reportedly, metastasis status was linked to differences in TRBV and TRBJ usage frequencies.

The source was PBMCs, collected before or after stereotactic body radiation therapy (not recorded which). This TCR was sampled from a donor over 45 with non-small cell lung cancer. This chain uses TRBV19 with TRBJ2-2; 9 bases align to TRBD1. The CDR3 nucleotides are TGTGCCAGTAGTAAACCGGGACAGGGTGACACCGGGGAGCTGTTTTTT. Translation: CASSKPGQGDTGELFF.